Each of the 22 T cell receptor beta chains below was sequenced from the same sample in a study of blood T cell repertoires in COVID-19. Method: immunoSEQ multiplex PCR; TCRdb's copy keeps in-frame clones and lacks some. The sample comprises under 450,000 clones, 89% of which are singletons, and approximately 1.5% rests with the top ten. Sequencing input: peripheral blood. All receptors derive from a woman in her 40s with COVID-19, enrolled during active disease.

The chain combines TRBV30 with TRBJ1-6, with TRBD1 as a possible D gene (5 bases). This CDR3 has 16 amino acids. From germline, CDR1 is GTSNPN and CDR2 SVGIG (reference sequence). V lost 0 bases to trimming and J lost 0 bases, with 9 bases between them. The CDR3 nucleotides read TGTGCCTGGAGTGTACGGGGGAGCTCCTATAATTCACCCCTCCACTTT. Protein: CAWSVRGSSYNSPLHF.

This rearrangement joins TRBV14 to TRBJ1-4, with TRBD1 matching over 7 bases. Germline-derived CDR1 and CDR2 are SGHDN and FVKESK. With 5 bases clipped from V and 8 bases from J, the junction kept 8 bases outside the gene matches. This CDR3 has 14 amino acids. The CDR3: CASSSQGLLEKLFF. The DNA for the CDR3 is TGTGCCAGCAGCTCACAGGGGCTGCTCGAAAAACTGTTTTTT.

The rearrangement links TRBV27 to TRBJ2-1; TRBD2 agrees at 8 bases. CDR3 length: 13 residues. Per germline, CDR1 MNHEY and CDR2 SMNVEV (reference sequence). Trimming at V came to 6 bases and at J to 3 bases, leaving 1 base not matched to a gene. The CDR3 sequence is CASRGLVYNEQFF. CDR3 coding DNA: TGTGCCAGCAGGGGACTAGTCTACAATGAGCAGTTCTTC.

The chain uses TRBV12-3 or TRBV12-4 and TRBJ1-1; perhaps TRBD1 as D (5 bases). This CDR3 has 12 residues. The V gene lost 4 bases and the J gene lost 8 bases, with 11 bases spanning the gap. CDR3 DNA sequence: TGTGCCAGCAGTTGGGACTTTTCCGAAGCTTTCTTT. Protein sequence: CASSWDFSEAFF.

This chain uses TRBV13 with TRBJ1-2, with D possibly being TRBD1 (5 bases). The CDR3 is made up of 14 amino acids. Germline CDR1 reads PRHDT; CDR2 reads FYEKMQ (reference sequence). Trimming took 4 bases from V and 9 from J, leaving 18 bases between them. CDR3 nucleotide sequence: TGTGCCAGCAGCTCTGAGGTCAGGGCTCTTAGCTACACCTTC. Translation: CASSSEVRALSYTF.

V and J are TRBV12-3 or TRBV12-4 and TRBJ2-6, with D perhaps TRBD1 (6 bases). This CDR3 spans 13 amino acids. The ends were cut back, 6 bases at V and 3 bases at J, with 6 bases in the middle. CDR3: CASRDSGANVLTF. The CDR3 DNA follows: TGTGCCAGCAGGGACAGTGGGGCCAACGTCCTGACTTTC.

The CDR3 DNA is TGTGCCAGCAGAGAGAGGGGGAGGGGCGAGCAGTACTTC. Its translation: CASRERGRGEQYF. V and J are TRBV12-3 or TRBV12-4 and TRBJ2-7; tentative D call: TRBD2 (7 bases). V was cut by 6 bases and J by 6 bases, with 15 bases left in between. This CDR3 is 13 amino acids long.

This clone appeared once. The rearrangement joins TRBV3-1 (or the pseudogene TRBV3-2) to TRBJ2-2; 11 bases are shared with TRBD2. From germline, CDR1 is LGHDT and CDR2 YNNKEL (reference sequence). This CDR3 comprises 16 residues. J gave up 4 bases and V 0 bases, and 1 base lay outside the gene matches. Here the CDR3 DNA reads TGTGCCAGCAGCCAAGAACTAGCGGGGGTCACCGGGGAGCTGTTTTTT. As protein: CASSQELAGVTGELFF.

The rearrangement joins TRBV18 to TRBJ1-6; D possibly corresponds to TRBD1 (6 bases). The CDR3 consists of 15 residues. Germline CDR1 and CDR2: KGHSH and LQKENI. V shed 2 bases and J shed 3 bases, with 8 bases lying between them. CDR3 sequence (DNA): TGTGCCAGCTCACCAGAGGGGGACTATAATTCACCCCTCCACTTT. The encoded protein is CASSPEGDYNSPLHF. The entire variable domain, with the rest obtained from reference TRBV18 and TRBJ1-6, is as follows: NAGVMQNPRHLVRRRGQEARLRCSPMKGHSHVYWYRQLPEEGLKFMVYLQKENIIDESGMPKERFSAEFPKEGPSILRIQQVVRGDSAAYFCASSPEGDYNSPLHFGNGTRLTVT.

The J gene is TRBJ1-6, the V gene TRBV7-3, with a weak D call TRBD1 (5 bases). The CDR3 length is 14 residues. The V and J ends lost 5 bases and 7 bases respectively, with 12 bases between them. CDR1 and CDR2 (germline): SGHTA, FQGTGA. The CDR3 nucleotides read TGTGCCAGCAGCAATGGGCAGGGCAATTCACCCCTCCACTTT. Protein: CASSNGQGNSPLHF.

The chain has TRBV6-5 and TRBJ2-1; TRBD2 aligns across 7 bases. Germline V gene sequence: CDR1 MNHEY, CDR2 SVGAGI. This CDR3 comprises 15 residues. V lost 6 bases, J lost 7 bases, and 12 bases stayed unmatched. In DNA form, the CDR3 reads TGTGCCAGCAGGAGAACTGATCTAGCGGCTAATGAGCAGTTCTTC. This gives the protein CASRRTDLAANEQFF.

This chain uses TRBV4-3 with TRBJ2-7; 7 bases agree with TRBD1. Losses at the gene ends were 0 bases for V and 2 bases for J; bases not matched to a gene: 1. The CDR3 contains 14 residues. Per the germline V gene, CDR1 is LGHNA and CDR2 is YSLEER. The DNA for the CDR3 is TGCGCCAGCAGCCAAGATGGGACAGCCTACGAGCAGTACTTC. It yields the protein CASSQDGTAYEQYF.

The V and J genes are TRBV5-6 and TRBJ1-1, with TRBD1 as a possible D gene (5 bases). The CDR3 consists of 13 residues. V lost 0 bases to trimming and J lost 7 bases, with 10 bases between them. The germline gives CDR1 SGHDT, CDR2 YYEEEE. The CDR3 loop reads CASSLAAGFEAFF. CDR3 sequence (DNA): TGTGCCAGCAGCTTGGCCGCAGGGTTTGAAGCTTTCTTT.

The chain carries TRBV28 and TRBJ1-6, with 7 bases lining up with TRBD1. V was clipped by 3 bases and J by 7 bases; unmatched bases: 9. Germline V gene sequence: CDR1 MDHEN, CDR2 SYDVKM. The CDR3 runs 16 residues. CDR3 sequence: CASSFTGVTRNSPLHF. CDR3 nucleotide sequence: TGTGCCAGCAGTTTTACAGGGGTGACTCGGAATTCACCCCTCCACTTT.

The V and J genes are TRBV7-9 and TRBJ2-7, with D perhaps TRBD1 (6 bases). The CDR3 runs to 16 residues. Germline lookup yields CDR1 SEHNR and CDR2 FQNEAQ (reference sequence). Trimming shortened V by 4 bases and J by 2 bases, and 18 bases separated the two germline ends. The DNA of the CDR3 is TGTGCCAGCAGCTCCCCGCCCCCAGGACAGACCTACGAGCAGTACTTC. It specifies CASSSPPPGQTYEQYF.

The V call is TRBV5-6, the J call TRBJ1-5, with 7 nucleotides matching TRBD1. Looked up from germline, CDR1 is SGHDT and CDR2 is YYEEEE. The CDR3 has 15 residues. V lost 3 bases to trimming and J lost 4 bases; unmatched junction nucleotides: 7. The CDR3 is CASSSNPGGNQPQHF. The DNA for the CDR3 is TGTGCCAGCAGCTCGAACCCAGGGGGAAATCAGCCCCAGCATTTT. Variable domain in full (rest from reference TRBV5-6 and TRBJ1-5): DAGVTQSPTHLIKTRGQQVTLRCSPKSGHDTVSWYQQALGQGPQFIFQYYEEEERQRGNFPDRFSGHQFPNYSSELNVNALLLGDSALYLCASSSNPGGNQPQHFGDGTRLSIL.

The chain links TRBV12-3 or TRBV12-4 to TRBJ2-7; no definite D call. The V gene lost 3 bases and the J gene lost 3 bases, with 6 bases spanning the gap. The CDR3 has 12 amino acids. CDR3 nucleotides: TGTGCCAGCAGTTTGCACAGCTACGAGCAGTACTTC. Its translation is CASSLHSYEQYF.

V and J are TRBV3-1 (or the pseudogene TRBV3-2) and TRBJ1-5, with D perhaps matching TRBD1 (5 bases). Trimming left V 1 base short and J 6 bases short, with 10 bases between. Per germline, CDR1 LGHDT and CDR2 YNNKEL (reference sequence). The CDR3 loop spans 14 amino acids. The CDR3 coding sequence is TGTGCCAGCAGCCAAGCAGGGTACAGTCAGCCCCAGCATTTT. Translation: CASSQAGYSQPQHF.

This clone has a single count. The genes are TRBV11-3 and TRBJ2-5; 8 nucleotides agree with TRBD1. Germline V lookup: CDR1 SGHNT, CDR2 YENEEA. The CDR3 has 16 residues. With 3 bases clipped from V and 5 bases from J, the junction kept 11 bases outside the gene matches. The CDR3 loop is CASSLGPDREEETQYF. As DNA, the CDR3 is TGTGCCAGCAGCTTGGGCCCGGACAGGGAAGAGGAGACCCAGTACTTC.

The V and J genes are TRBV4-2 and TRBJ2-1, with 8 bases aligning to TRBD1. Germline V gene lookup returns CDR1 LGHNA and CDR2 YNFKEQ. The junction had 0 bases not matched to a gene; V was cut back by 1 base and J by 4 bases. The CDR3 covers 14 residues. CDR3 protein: CASSQGTGYNEQFF. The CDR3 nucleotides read TGTGCCAGCAGCCAAGGGACAGGGTACAATGAGCAGTTCTTC.

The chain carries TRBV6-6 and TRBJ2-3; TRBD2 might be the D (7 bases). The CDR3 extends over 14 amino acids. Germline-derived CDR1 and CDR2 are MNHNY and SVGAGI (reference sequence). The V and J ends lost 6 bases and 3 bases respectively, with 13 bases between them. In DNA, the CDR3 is TGTGCCAGCAGGAGGGAGGGGGAAACAGATACGCAGTATTTT. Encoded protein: CASRREGETDTQYF.

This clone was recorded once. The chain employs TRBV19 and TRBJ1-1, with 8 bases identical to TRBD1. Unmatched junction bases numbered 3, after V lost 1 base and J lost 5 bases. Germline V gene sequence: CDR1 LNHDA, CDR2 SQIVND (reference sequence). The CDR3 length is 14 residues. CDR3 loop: CASSIGWTGTEAFF. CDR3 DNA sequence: TGTGCCAGTAGTATAGGATGGACAGGGACTGAAGCTTTCTTT. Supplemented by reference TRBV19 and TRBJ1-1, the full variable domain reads DGGITQSPKYLFRKEGQNVTLSCEQNLNHDAMYWYRQDPGQGLRLIYYSQIVNDFQKGDIAEGYSVSREKKESFPLTVTSAQKNPTAFYLCASSIGWTGTEAFFGQGTRLTVV.